The clone carrying this T cell receptor (beta chain) has at least ten counts. CDR1 and CDR2 (germline): SGHRS, YFSETQ. V was clipped by 4 bases and J by 0 bases; unmatched bases: 7. CDR3 size: 17 residues. This entry belongs to a study of T cells in Graves' hyperthyroidism and ophthalmopathy. Researchers took RNA transcripts and amplified the TCR beta CDR3 regions from them. A first-round RT-PCR of the TCR CDR3 used the HTBI primer set. TCRdb re-derived calls from the multiplex PCR reads in MiXCR, one entry per CDR3 protein. The sample lists 700,000 or so distinct CDR3 sequences; 15% to 20% were seen once.

The source is a man aged 18 to 29 with Graves' hyperthyroidism. The sample was blood. The J gene is TRBJ2-1, the V gene TRBV5-1; 10 bases are shared with TRBD2. CDR3 in DNA: TGCGCCAGCAGCCCACGGACTAGCGGCTTCTCCTACAATGAGCAGTTCTTC. This codes for CASSPRTSGFSYNEQFF.